These 4 T cell receptor beta chains were all obtained from the same sample, sequenced in a study of liver allograft versus peripheral blood T cells. Turning to the study itself: Intrahepatic T cell receptor repertoires from transplanted livers were compared against repertoires in recipients' peripheral blood.

MiXCR, run by TCRdb on the reads, gives a single entry per CDR3 protein. Among about 350 distinct CDR3 sequences listed, over 15% were seen once. These receptor sequences come from a human patient who had a liver transplant. Among the T cells, some may be from the graft donor.

This clonotype is deemed large. This sequence joins TRBV7-2 and TRBJ2-7, with D perhaps matching TRBD2 (5 bases). CDR3 size: 14 residues. CDR1 SGHTA and CDR2 FQGNSA come from the germline V gene. V lost 2 bases and J lost 7, with 15 bases in between. The CDR3: CASSLRAGLSEQYF. For the CDR3, the DNA is TGTGCCAGCAGCTTAAGGGCGGGTTTAAGTGAGCAGTACTTC. Based on the CDR3 plus reference TRBV7-2 and TRBJ2-7, the full variable domain is GAGVSQSPSNKVTEKGKDVELRCDPISGHTALYWYRQSLGQGLEFLIYFQGNSAPDKSGLPSDRFSAERTGGSVSTLTIQRTQQEDSAVYLCASSLRAGLSEQYFGPGTRLTVT.

In this sample, this clonotype is large. This chain connects TRBV12-3 or TRBV12-4 to TRBJ1-3; D not resolved. CDR3 length: 14 amino acids. V was trimmed by 9 bases and J by 0 bases, leaving 12 bases between them. The DNA of the CDR3 is TGTGCCAGTACTGATAGAAGCTCTGGAAACACCATATATTTT. Protein product: CASTDRSSGNTIYF.

Judged by abundance, this clonotype is large. The V call is TRBV12-3 or TRBV12-4, the J call TRBJ1-3, with D hard to call. This CDR3 is 13 amino acids long. Between the trimmed V and J ends, which lost 6 bases and 0 bases, there was a span of 6 bases. CDR3 DNA: TGTGCCAGCAGACTGAGCTCTGGAAACACCATATATTTT. Its translation: CASRLSSGNTIYF.

This clonotype qualifies as medium-sized. The chain joins TRBV20-1 to TRBJ2-7; perhaps TRBD1 as D (6 bases). The germline V gene has CDR1 DFQATT and CDR2 SNEGSKA (reference sequence). V was pared by 1 base and J by 2 bases, with 12 bases between. The CDR3 extends over 14 amino acids. The CDR3 DNA sequence: TGCAGTGCTAGAGTATCAGGGGCCCCCTACGAGCAGTACTTC. This codes for CSARVSGAPYEQYF.